This TCR beta chain derives from a study of regulatory T cells in long-lasting Graves disease (dated by TCRdb to the early 2020s). In terms of the full investigation: Patients with newly diagnosed Graves' disease had been on antithyroid drugs for under 3 months. Persistent Graves' disease patients were compared with newly diagnosed Graves' disease patients by peripheral blood TCR sequencing and RNA sequencing. A total of about 35 samples underwent TCR sequencing, from about 13 patients with persistent Graves' disease and some 20 patients with newly diagnosed Graves' disease. The study was registered as a clinical trial and conducted in China.

What this sample's time point label stands for: newly diagnosed GD, antithyroid drugs for less than 3 months. RNA was extracted from PBMCs in TRIzol for both TCR sequencing and RNA sequencing. The diagnosis of Graves' disease was made according to American Thyroid Association guidelines. Patients for the study were recruited at an endocrinology department in Xi'an, China. Each patient gave about 8.1 milliliters of peripheral blood, collected in an EDTA anticoagulant tube. PBMCs were isolated by Ficoll Paque Plus density gradient separation without further T cell sorting. An Agilent 2100 Bioanalyzer and agarose gel were used to check RNA quality, while a NanoDrop 2000 measured RNA concentration. The method behind the library was multiplex PCR. The run used an Illumina HiSeq 4000. iRepertoire HTBI primers and Arm-PCR amplification of CDR3 regions were used to construct TCR beta libraries. Before sequencing, the PCR products went through gel purification. Per the source publication's procedure: A total of roughly 58 TRBV and approximately 15 TRBJ segments were identified across samples and were used for gene usage analysis of CDR3 amino acid clonotypes. Filtered high-quality paired reads were merged into contigs using COPE and FqMerger. Contigs were aligned with BLAST to IMGT TRBV, TRBD and TRBJ reference genes, and CDR3 was defined per IMGT. Any clonotype with a frequency above 0.1% was classified as a highly expanded clone. Shannon entropy was used to measure repertoire diversity, and the Gini coefficient was used to measure V-J evenness. Public clonotypes were defined as clonotypes shared by more than one individual. The raw public data were reprocessed by TCRdb itself: fastp quality trimming at Q25, MiXCR clonotype calling, in-frame beta chains only. Records with the same CDR3 protein are collapsed into one entry carrying the most frequent genes and DNA. TCRdb, not the original authors, processed these V and J calls. In this sample the table shows approximately 440,000 distinct CDR3 sequences, roughly 15% of which occur a single time. 9% to 15% of the sample belongs to the ten largest clones.

Turning to this clonotype: Its antigen specificity is not known. No qualities accompany the bases; no much larger clone lies one base away.

Reading from cysteine to phenylalanine, the CDR3 counts 16 amino acids. Of the read, only the CDR3 DNA is kept; its 48 bases are in frame from base 1. The germline V gene gives CDR1 as SGHTA and CDR2 as FQGTGA. Germline trimming: 4 bases from V, 1 base from J; junction bases outside gene matches: 5. Paper-wide results and their limitations: Persistent disease showed preferential use of TRBV28, TRBJ1-2 and TRBJ2-5, whereas newly diagnosed disease favored TRBV20-1 and TRBJ2-1. A larger number of public clonotypes was shared among persistent patients (over 2,500) than among newly diagnosed patients (roughly 980). Sequencing and analysis were limited to the TCR beta chain. Compared with newly diagnosed patients, persistent Graves' disease patients had lower TCR Shannon entropy and fewer highly expanded clones, which suggests clonal expansion. The study examined only peripheral blood because the primary lesion, thyroid tissue, could not be accessed. The authors acknowledged the small sample size as a limitation that may reduce accuracy.

The same data also contributed to another study, on T cells in Graves' hyperthyroidism and ophthalmopathy. As the second publication notes: Stable Graves' hyperthyroidism was defined as the absence of progression to ophthalmopathy over 18 months of follow-up. Hyperthyroidism patients were aged 18 to 65 years and newly diagnosed, with disease duration of less than 2 months. Exclusion was applied to patients with uncontrolled infections, other autoimmune diseases, pregnancy or lactation. Diagnoses were based on clinical symptoms, serum thyroxine and TRAb, thyroid ultrasound and orbital computed tomography. A first-round RT-PCR of the TCR CDR3 used the HTBI primer set with the Qiagen OneStep RT-PCR kit. Blood samples also contained most of the expanded thyroid clonotypes (frequency above 0.001), which suggests that blood repertoires may reflect thyroid immune responses. In cross-validation, a model built on a 13 V-J signature told ophthalmopathy apart from stable hyperthyroidism with roughly 87% sensitivity and roughly 81% specificity, and in testing the same model reached 80%/75%. During validation, the model predicted progression to ophthalmopathy a median of roughly 7.1 months ahead of onset, with roughly 65% sensitivity and almost 75% specificity. TCR V-J signatures able to tell the groups apart were searched for in a discovery cohort of some 100 patients, of whom 43 had Graves' ophthalmopathy and 57 had stable Graves' hyperthyroidism. Prospective prediction of ophthalmopathy was tested in an independent validation cohort consisting of some 18 hyperthyroidism patients and around 16 patients who later progressed to ophthalmopathy. The approximately 100 discovery patients were randomly split 7:3 into training and test sets. In addition, the study compared T-cell repertoires in thyroid tissue and in blood from six Graves' hyperthyroidism patients. Following sampling, methimazole starting at 30 mg daily was given to hyperthyroidism patients, and high-dose intravenous methylprednisolone was given to ophthalmopathy patients. A second multiplex PCR round built the libraries, followed by size selection and purification. Paired-end sequencing of the libraries was performed with 100 bp reads on an Illumina HiSeq2000. SOAPnuke was used to process the raw data, with reads discarded if the reads contained adapters or uncalled bases, had a mean Phred below 15, or lacked an exact constant-primer or identifier match. COPE v1.2.5 was used to merge the high-quality paired reads, and each unique nucleotide sequence was defined as a clonotype. MiTCR v1.1 was used to align the clonotypes against IMGT TRBV, TRBD and TRBJ reference segments. Only V-J combinations with frequency above 0.0001, covering 98% to 99.2% of repertoires, were analysed. A TCS score was defined as the ratio of F50 (clonal expansion) to E x V (chaos), with BLOSUM62-based TCRdist applied between CDR3 peptides within each V-J. Welch's t-statistics and random forest reduced roughly 540 V-J features to about 13, which were used in a naive Bayes classifier (R e1071). No statistical method was used to set the sample size in advance, and investigators knew the group allocation. According to the paper, TCR Vbeta CDR3 sequencing was carried out on 135 peripheral blood samples, which came from 40 to 45 ophthalmopathy, approximately 72 hyperthyroidism and approximately 17 progressor patients.

The clonotype comes from a man aged 35 to 55 with Graves disease. Donor details come from another sample of the same person, matched by shared clones. The rearrangement joined TRBV7-3 to TRBJ2-2, and TRBD1 aligns with 8 junction nucleotides. Source: peripheral blood mononuclear cells (PBMCs), taken at new diagnosis, from a patient treated with antithyroid drugs. The DNA is TGTGCCAGCAGCTCGAAACAGGGGGTGAACACCGGGGAGCTGTTTTTT. It codes for CASSSKQGVNTGELFF.